This entry lists 8 T cell receptor beta chains sequenced from one sample in a study of shared T cell receptors in the human thymus. The repertoire was sequenced with immunoSEQ multiplex PCR; TCRdb's copy has only in-frame clones and lacks some. The table records 600,000 to 900,000 clones, approximately 85% of them present only once. The sample also formed part of further work on human thymus T cells.

The source material was thymocytes. All receptors come from a girl in the first two years of life with a congenital heart defect.

The chain combines TRBV6-1 with TRBJ2-7; D remains unclear. The ends were cut back, 6 bases at V and 4 bases at J, with 13 bases in the middle. The germline V gene has CDR1 MNHNS and CDR2 SASEGT. The CDR3 is made up of 13 amino acids. Here the CDR3 reads CASSWAVNYEQYF. CDR3 DNA: TGTGCCAGCAGCTGGGCAGTTAATTACGAGCAGTACTTC.

The chain recombines TRBV7-2 with TRBJ1-1, with a possible D match to TRBD1 (6 bases). V was pared by 5 bases and J by 5 bases, with 18 bases between. Per the germline V gene, CDR1 is SGHTA and CDR2 is FQGNSA. This CDR3 has 15 amino acids. DNA for the CDR3: TGTGCCAGCAGCCTCCCTACAGGGTCGGTGACTGAAGCTTTCTTT. It is translated as CASSLPTGSVTEAFF.

In this sample, this clone turned up a few times. V and J are TRBV28 and TRBJ2-6, with D unclear. From germline, CDR1 is MDHEN and CDR2 SYDVKM. The CDR3 spans 17 residues. Trimming stripped 6 bases from V and 4 bases from J, with 19 bases between. Here the CDR3 reads CASSQRSNTRGANVLTF. The CDR3 DNA sequence: TGTGCCAGCAGCCAGCGATCTAATACGAGGGGGGCCAACGTCCTGACTTTC.

This chain uses TRBV14 with TRBJ1-5; 12 bases align to TRBD1. CDR1 and CDR2 (germline): SGHDN, FVKESK. The CDR3 loop spans 17 amino acids. V shed 0 bases and J 5 bases; nucleotides not matched to a gene: 5. In DNA, the CDR3 is TGTGCCAGCAGCCAAGATTGCTGGGACAGGGGGCATCAGCCCCAGCATTTT. Its protein is CASSQDCWDRGHQPQHF.

The chain has TRBV30 and TRBJ1-4, with D possibly being TRBD1 (6 bases). Germline V gene sequence: CDR1 GTSNPN, CDR2 SVGIG (reference sequence). The CDR3 is 13 amino acids. The V gene lost 0 bases and the J gene lost 10 bases, with 12 bases spanning the gap. CDR3 DNA: TGTGCCTGGAGTGTGGCAGGGGAGGGAAAACTGTTTTTT. Residues: CAWSVAGEGKLFF.

This clone was seen just once. The V gene is TRBV5-1, the J gene TRBJ1-5; tentatively, D is TRBD1 (5 bases). Germline loops: CDR1 SGHRS, CDR2 YFSETQ. The CDR3 contains 13 residues. V lost 4 bases and J lost 6, with 11 bases in between. The CDR3 nucleotides are TGCGCCAGCAGCAACGACGGGGGTCAGCCCCAGCATTTT. Residues: CASSNDGGQPQHF.

This chain links TRBV5-1 with TRBJ2-7; no firm D call. Germline loops: CDR1 SGHRS, CDR2 YFSETQ. This CDR3 is 13 amino acids long. V was cut by 1 base and J by 10 bases, with 15 bases left in between. The CDR3 is CASSLSQITVQYF. The DNA of the CDR3 is TGCGCCAGCAGCTTGTCGCAGATTACAGTTCAGTACTTC.

The V and J genes are TRBV5-6 and TRBJ2-2, with TRBD1 matching over 7 bases. This CDR3 is 17 amino acids long. V was pared by 0 bases and J by 1 base, with 6 bases of the junction left unmatched. The germline gives CDR1 SGHDT, CDR2 YYEEEE. The CDR3: CASSLGQGQLNTGELFF. In nucleotides, the CDR3 is TGTGCCAGCAGCTTGGGCCAGGGACAGCTGAACACCGGGGAGCTGTTTTTT.